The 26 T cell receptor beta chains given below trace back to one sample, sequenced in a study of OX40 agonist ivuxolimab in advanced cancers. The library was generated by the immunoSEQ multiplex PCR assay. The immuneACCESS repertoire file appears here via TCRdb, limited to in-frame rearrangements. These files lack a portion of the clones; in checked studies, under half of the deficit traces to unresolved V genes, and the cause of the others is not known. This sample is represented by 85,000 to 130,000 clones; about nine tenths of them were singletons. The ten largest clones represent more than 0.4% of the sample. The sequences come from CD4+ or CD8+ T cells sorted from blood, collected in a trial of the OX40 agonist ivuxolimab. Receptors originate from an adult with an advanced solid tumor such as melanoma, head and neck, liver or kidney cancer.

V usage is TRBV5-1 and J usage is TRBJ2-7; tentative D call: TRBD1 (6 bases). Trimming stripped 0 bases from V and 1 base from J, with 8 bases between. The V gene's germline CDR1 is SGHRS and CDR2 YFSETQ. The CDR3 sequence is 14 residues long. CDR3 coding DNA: TGCGCCAGCAGCTTGGCTCAGGGGTCCTACGAGCAGTACTTC. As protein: CASSLAQGSYEQYF.

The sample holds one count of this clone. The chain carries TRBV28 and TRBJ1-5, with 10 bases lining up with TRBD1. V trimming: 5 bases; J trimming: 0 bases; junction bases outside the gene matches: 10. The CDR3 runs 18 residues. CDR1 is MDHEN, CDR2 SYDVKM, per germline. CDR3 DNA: TGTGCCAGCAGTGTTGGGGGACAGGGGATATATAGCAATCAGCCCCAGCATTTT. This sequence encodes CASSVGGQGIYSNQPQHF.

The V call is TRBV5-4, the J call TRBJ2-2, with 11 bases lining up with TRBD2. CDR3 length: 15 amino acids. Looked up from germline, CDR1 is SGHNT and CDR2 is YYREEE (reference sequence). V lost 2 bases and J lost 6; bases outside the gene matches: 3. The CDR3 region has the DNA TGTGCCAGCAGCTTTAGCGGGGGGGCGGCCGGGGAGCTGTTTTTT. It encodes CASSFSGGAAGELFF. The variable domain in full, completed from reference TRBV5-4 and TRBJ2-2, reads ETGVTQSPTHLIKTRGQQVTLRCSSQSGHNTVSWYQQALGQGPQFIFQYYREEENGRGNFPPRFSGLQFPNYSSELNVNALELDDSALYLCASSFSGGAAGELFFGEGSRLTVL.

In nucleotides, the CDR3 is TGTGCCAGCAGTGAAGCTGGGCAGGGAGGTCGACGCTACACCTTC. Its protein is CASSEAGQGGRRYTF. The chain is built from TRBV6-1 and TRBJ1-2, with a weak D call TRBD1 (5 bases). CDR1 is MNHNS, CDR2 SASEGT, per germline. The CDR3 length is 15 residues. Trimming left V 0 bases short and J 9 bases short, with 17 bases between.

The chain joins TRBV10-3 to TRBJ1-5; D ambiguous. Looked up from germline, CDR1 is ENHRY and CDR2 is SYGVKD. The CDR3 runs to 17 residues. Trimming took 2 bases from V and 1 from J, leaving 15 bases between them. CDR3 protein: CAISEALGLYSNQPQHF. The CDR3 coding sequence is TGTGCCATCAGTGAGGCCCTCGGATTGTACAGCAATCAGCCCCAGCATTTT.

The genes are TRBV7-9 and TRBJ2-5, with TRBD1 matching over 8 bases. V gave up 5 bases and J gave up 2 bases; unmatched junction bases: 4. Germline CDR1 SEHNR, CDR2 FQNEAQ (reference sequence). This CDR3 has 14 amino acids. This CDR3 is CASSPGQAQETQYF. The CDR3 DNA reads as TGTGCCAGCAGCCCGGGACAGGCTCAAGAGACCCAGTACTTC.

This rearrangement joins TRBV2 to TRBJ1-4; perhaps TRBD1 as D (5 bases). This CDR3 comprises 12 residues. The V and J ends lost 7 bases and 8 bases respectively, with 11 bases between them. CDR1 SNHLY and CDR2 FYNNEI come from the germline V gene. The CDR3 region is CASKQEGEKLFF. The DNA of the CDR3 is TGTGCCAGCAAGCAGGAGGGGGAAAAACTGTTTTTT.

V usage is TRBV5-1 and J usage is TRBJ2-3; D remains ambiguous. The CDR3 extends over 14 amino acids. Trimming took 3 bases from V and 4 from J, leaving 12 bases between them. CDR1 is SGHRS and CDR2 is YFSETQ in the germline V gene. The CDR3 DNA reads TGCGCCAGCAGCTCGGGCCTAGGCCCAGATACGCAGTATTTT. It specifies CASSSGLGPDTQYF.

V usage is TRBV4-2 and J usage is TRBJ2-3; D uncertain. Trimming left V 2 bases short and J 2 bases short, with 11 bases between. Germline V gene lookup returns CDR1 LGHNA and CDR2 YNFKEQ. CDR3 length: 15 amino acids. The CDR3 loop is CASSQMLGLTDTQYF. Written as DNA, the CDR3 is TGTGCCAGCAGCCAAATGTTGGGCCTCACAGATACGCAGTATTTT.

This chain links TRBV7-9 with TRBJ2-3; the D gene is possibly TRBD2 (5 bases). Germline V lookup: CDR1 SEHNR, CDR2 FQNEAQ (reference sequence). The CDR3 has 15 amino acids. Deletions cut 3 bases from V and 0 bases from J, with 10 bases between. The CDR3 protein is CASSLRAVSTDTQYF. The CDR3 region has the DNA TGTGCCAGCAGCTTGAGGGCAGTAAGCACAGATACGCAGTATTTT.

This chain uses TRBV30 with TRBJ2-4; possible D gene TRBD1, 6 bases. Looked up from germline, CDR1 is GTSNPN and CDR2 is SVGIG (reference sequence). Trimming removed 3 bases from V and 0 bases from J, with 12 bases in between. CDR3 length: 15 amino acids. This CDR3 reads CAWRPGHLAKNIQYF. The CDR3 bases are TGTGCCTGGAGGCCGGGACACCTAGCCAAAAACATTCAGTACTTC.

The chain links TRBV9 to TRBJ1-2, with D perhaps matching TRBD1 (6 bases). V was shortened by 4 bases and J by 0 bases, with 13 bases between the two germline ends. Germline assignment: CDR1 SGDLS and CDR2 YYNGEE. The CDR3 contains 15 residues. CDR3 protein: CASSWGAQANYGYTF. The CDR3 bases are TGTGCCAGCAGCTGGGGGGCGCAGGCTAACTATGGCTACACCTTC.

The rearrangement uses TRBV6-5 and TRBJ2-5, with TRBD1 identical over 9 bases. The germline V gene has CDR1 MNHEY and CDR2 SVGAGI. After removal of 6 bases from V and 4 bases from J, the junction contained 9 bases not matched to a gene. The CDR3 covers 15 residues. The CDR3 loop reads CASRIQQGAGETQYF. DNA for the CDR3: TGTGCCAGCAGAATCCAACAGGGGGCAGGAGAGACCCAGTACTTC.

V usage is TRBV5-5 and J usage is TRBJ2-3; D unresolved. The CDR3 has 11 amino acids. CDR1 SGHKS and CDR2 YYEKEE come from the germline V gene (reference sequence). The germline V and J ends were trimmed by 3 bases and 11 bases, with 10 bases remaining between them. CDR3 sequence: CASSSLGGQYF. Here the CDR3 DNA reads TGTGCCAGCAGCTCCTTAGGCGGGCAGTATTTT.

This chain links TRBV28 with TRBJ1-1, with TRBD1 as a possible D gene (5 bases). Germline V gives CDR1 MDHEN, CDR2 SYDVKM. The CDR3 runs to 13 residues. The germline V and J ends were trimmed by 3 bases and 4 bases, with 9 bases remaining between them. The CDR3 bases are TGTGCCAGCAGTTTTAAAGGGACCACTGAAGCTTTCTTT. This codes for CASSFKGTTEAFF.

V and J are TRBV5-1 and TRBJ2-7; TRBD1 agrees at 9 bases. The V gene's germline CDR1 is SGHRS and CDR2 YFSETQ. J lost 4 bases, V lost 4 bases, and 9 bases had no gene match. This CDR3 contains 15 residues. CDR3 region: CASSPPTGGDYEQYF. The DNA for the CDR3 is TGCGCCAGCAGCCCGCCGACAGGGGGGGATTACGAGCAGTACTTC.

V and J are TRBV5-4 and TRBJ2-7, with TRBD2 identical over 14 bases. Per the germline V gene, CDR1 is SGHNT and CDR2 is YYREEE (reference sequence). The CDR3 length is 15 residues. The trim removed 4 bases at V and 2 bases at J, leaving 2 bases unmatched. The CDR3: CASSPGLAGAYEQYF. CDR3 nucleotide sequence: TGTGCCAGCAGCCCGGGACTAGCGGGGGCCTACGAGCAGTACTTC.

CDR3: CASSRTGGETQYF. The CDR3 region has the DNA TGCGCCAGCAGTCGGACAGGTGGGGAGACCCAGTACTTC. This rearrangement joins TRBV10-1 to TRBJ2-5, with 7 nucleotides matching TRBD1. Germline V CDR1 and CDR2: WNHNN, SYGVQD (reference sequence). The ends lost 5 bases at V and 5 bases at J; junction bases unmatched: 5. The CDR3 sequence is 13 residues long.

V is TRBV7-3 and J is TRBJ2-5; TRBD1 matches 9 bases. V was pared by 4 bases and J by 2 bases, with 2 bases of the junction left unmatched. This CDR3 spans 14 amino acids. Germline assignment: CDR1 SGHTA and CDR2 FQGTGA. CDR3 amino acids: CASSSGTGQETQYF. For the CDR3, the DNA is TGTGCCAGCAGCTCGGGGACAGGGCAAGAGACCCAGTACTTC.

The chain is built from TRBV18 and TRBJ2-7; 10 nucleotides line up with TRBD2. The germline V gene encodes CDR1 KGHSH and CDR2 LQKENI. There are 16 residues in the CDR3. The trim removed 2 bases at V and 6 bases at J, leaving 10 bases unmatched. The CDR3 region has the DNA TGTGCCAGCTCACCAAGGAGCGGGGGGGGCGAATCCGAGCAGTACTTC. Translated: CASSPRSGGGESEQYF.

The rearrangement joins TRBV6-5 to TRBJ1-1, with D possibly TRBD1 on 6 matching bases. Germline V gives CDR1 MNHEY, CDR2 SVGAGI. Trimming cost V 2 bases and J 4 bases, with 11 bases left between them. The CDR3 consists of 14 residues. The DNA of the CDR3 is TGTGCCAGCAGTTACACGGGGGCGCGCACTGAAGCTTTCTTT. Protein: CASSYTGARTEAFF.

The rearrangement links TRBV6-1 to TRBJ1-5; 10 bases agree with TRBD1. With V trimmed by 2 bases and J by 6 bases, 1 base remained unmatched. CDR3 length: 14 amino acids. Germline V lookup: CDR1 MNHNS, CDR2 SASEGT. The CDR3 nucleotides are TGTGCCAGCAGTGAAAGACAGGGGGCTCAGCCCCAGCATTTT. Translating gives CASSERQGAQPQHF.

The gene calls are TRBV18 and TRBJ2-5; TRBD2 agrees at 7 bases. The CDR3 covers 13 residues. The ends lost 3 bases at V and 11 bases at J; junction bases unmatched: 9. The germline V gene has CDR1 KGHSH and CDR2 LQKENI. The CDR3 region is CASSPTGAGEQYF. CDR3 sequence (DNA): TGTGCCAGCTCACCGACTGGGGCGGGGGAGCAGTACTTC.

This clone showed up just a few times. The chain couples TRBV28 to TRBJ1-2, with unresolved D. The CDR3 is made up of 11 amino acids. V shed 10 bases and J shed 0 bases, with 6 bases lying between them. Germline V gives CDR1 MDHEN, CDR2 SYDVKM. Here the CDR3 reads CATSSNYGYTF. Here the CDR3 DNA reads TGTGCCACCTCATCTAACTATGGCTACACCTTC.

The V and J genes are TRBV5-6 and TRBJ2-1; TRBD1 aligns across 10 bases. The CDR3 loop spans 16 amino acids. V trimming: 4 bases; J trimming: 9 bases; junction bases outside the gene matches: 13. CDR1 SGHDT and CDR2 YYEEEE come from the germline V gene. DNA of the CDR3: TGTGCCAGCAGCCCCGGGACAGGGGTTTTGGGCGTTGAGCAGTTCTTC. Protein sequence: CASSPGTGVLGVEQFF.

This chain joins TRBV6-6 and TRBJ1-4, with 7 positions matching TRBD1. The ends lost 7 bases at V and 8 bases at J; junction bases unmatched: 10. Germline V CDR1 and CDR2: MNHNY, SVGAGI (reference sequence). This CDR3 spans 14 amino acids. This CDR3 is CASISTGAGEKLFF. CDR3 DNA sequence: TGTGCCAGCATCAGCACAGGGGCGGGGGAAAAACTGTTTTTT.